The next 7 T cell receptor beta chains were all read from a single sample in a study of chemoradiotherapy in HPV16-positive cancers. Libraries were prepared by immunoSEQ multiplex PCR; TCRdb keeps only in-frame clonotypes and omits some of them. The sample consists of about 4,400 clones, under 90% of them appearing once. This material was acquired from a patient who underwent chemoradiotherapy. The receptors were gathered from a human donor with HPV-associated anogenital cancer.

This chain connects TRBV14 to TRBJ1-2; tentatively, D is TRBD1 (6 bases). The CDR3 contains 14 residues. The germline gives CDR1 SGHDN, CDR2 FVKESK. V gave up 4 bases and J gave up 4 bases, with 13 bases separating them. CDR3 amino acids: CASSRLGGPYGYTF. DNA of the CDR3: TGTGCCAGCAGCCGTCTGGGGGGGCCCTATGGCTACACCTTC.

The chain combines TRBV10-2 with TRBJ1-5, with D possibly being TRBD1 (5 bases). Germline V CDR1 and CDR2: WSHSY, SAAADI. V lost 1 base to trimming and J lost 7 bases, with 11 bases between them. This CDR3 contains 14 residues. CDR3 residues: CASSEFGGDQPQHF. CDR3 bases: TGCGCCAGCAGTGAGTTTGGGGGAGACCAGCCCCAGCATTTT.

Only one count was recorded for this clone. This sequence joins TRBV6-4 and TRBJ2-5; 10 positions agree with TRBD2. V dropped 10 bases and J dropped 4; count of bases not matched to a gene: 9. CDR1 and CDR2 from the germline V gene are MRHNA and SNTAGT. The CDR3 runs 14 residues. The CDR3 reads CATSSGSGGETQYF. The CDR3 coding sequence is TGTGCCACCTCTAGCGGGAGTGGCGGAGAGACCCAGTACTTC.

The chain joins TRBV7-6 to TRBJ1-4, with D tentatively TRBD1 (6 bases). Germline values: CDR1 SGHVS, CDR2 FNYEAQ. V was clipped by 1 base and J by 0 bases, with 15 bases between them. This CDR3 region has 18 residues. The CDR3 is CASSLVGAGRTTNEKLFF. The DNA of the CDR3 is TGTGCCAGCAGCTTAGTGGGGGCAGGGAGGACAACTAATGAAAAACTGTTTTTT.

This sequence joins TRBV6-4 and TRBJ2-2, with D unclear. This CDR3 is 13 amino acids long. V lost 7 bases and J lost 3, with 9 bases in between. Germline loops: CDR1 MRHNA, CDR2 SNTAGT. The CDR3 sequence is CASKNTDTGELFF. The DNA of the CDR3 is TGTGCCAGCAAGAATACGGACACCGGGGAGCTGTTTTTT.

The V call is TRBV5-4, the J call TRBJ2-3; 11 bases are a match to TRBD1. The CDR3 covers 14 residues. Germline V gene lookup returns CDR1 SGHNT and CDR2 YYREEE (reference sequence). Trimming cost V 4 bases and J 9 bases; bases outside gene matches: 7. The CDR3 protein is CASSPKGQGGTQYF. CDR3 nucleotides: TGTGCCAGCAGCCCCAAGGGACAGGGGGGCACGCAGTATTTT.

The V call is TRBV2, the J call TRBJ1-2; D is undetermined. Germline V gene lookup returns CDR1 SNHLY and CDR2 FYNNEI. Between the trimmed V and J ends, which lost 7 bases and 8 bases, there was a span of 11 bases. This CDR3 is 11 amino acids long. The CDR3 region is CASTSVGGYTF. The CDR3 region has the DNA TGTGCCAGCACGTCAGTTGGAGGCTACACCTTC.